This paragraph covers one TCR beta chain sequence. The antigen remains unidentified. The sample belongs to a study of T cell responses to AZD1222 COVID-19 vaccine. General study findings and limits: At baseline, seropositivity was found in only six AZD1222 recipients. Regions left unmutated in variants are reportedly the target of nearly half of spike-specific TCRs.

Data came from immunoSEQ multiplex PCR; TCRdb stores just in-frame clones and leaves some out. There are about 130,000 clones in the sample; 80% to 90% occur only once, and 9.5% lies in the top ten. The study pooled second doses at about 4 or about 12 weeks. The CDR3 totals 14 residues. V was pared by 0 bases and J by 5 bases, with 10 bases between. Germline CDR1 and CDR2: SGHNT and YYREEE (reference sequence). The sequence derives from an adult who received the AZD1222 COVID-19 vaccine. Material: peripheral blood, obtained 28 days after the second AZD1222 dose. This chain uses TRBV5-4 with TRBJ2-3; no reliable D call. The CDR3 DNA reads TGTGCCAGCAGCTTGGCCGATATGGGAGATACGCAGTATTTT. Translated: CASSLADMGDTQYF.